The 31 T cell receptor beta chains reported below all come from one sample, sequenced in a study of OX40 agonist ivuxolimab in advanced cancers. Profiling relied on immunoSEQ multiplex PCR, and the TCRdb table lists in-frame clones only, not all of them. The sample has about 28,000 clones; 70% to 90% are singletons. The source was CD4+ or CD8+ T cells sorted from blood, collected in a trial of the OX40 agonist ivuxolimab. The receptor set was obtained from an adult with an advanced solid tumor such as melanoma, head and neck, liver or kidney cancer.

The chain is built from TRBV2 and TRBJ2-7; D not resolved. The V end lost 4 bases, the J end lost 5 bases, and 3 bases lay between the germline ends. CDR3 length equals 10 residues. Germline loops: CDR1 SNHLY, CDR2 FYNNEI. The CDR3 reads CASSGNEQYF. The DNA for the CDR3 is TGTGCCAGCAGTGGGAACGAGCAGTACTTC.

This clone occurred once. CDR3 in DNA: TGTGCCAGCAGCTTAGCCGGTCGCGGGGGCCTAAGCACAGATACGCAGTATTTT. Protein product: CASSLAGRGGLSTDTQYF. The chain recombines TRBV11-2 with TRBJ2-3, with D possibly matching TRBD2 (7 bases). Germline values: CDR1 SGHAT, CDR2 FQNNGV. CDR3 length equals 18 residues. Trimming stripped 1 base from V and 0 bases from J, with 17 bases between.

V gene TRBV2 combines with J gene TRBJ2-1; tentative D call: TRBD1 (5 bases). The CDR3 has 11 residues. The V end lost 6 bases, the J end lost 8 bases, and 8 bases lay between the germline ends. The germline V gene encodes CDR1 SNHLY and CDR2 FYNNEI. The CDR3 is CASSLTDEQFF. In DNA form, the CDR3 reads TGTGCCAGCAGCCTGACAGATGAGCAGTTCTTC.

The chain links TRBV19 to TRBJ1-3, with no clear D. The CDR3 length is 13 residues. V lost 5 bases, J lost 0 bases, and 5 bases lay in between. Germline V lookup: CDR1 LNHDA, CDR2 SQIVND (reference sequence). The CDR3 bases are TGTGCCAGTAGTGTGTTCTCTGGAAACACCATATATTTT. The encoded protein is CASSVFSGNTIYF.

V gene TRBV27 combines with J gene TRBJ1-2; weak D call: TRBD1 (6 bases). In germline, CDR1 is MNHEY, CDR2 SMNVEV (reference sequence). Deletions cut 2 bases from V and 8 bases from J, with 15 bases between. This CDR3 spans 14 amino acids. As DNA, the CDR3 is TGTGCCAGCAGTTTAAAGGGTCAGGGGTACGGCTACACCTTC. This codes for CASSLKGQGYGYTF.

V gene TRBV19 combines with J gene TRBJ2-5; TRBD2 is a possible D gene (5 bases). Trimming removed 1 base at V and 3 bases at J, with 12 bases between. Germline CDR1 is LNHDA and CDR2 is SQIVND (reference sequence). The CDR3 spans 15 residues. The CDR3 nucleotides are TGTGCCAGTAGTATAGCCGGGATTTCGGAAGAGACCCAGTACTTC. Protein product: CASSIAGISEETQYF.

The chain uses TRBV2 and TRBJ2-5, with D possibly TRBD2 on 6 matching bases. Deletions cut 3 bases from V and 2 bases from J, with 22 bases between. The CDR3 runs 18 residues. From germline, CDR1 is SNHLY and CDR2 FYNNEI. CDR3 DNA: TGTGCCAGCAGTGAGCCTCCCTGGGGTAGCGGAAATCAAGAGACCCAGTACTTC. This gives the protein CASSEPPWGSGNQETQYF.

The J gene is TRBJ2-7, the V gene TRBV19; D possibly corresponds to TRBD2 (5 bases). With 10 bases removed from V and 3 bases from J, the gap between germline ends came to 10 bases. Germline V CDR1 and CDR2: LNHDA, SQIVND (reference sequence). The CDR3 has 11 amino acids. The chain's CDR3 is CATGLGYEQYF. The DNA of the CDR3 is TGTGCCACCGGACTCGGCTACGAGCAGTACTTC. The whole variable domain, remainder taken from reference TRBV19 and TRBJ2-7, is DGGITQSPKYLFRKEGQNVTLSCEQNLNHDAMYWYRQDPGQGLRLIYYSQIVNDFQKGDIAEGYSVSREKKESFPLTVTSAQKNPTAFYLCATGLGYEQYFGPGTRLTVT.

V gene TRBV2 combines with J gene TRBJ1-5, with D perhaps TRBD1 (5 bases). Trimming stripped 6 bases from V and 0 bases from J, with 9 bases between. This CDR3 has 14 amino acids. The germline gives CDR1 SNHLY, CDR2 FYNNEI. CDR3 region: CASRSQDSNQPQHF. In DNA form, the CDR3 reads TGTGCCAGCAGGTCACAGGATAGCAATCAGCCCCAGCATTTT.

This clone is a singleton in its sample. V usage is TRBV19 and J usage is TRBJ1-1; D is perhaps TRBD1 (5 bases). Deletions cut 7 bases from V and 1 base from J, with 10 bases between. CDR3 length: 13 amino acids. Germline CDR1 and CDR2: LNHDA and SQIVND (reference sequence). Written as DNA, the CDR3 is TGTGCCAGTATCAGGGTCCCGAACACTGAAGCTTTCTTT. Translated, it gives CASIRVPNTEAFF.

The chain links TRBV9 to TRBJ2-1, with D perhaps matching TRBD2 (7 bases). V was cut by 0 bases and J by 6 bases, with 13 bases left in between. This CDR3 is 15 amino acids long. Germline loops: CDR1 SGDLS, CDR2 YYNGEE. This chain's CDR3 is CASSVEGGYINEQFF. The CDR3 DNA reads as TGTGCCAGCAGCGTAGAGGGGGGGTACATCAATGAGCAGTTCTTC.

There are a few counts of this clone. The chain employs TRBV7-9 and TRBJ2-5; 12 bases are shared with TRBD2. Trimming took 5 bases from V and 2 from J; bases not matched to a gene: 9. The germline V gene encodes CDR1 SEHNR and CDR2 FQNEAQ (reference sequence). The CDR3 spans 17 residues. CDR3 in amino acids: CASSPRRLAGAQETQYF. DNA for the CDR3: TGTGCCAGCAGCCCCAGGCGACTAGCGGGGGCTCAAGAGACCCAGTACTTC.

This clone was counted once. V gene TRBV6-6 combines with J gene TRBJ2-7; 8 bases line up with TRBD1. The CDR3 sequence is 15 residues long. Germline V gene lookup returns CDR1 MNHNY and CDR2 SVGAGI (reference sequence). V lost 5 bases to trimming and J lost 4 bases; unmatched junction nucleotides: 10. The CDR3 DNA is TGTGCCAGCAGTCGCAGGACAGGGACGTTTTACGAGCAGTACTTC. This codes for CASSRRTGTFYEQYF.

The gene calls are TRBV4-1 and TRBJ2-6; TRBD2 is a possible D gene (7 bases). This CDR3 contains 18 residues. Looked up from germline, CDR1 is MGHRA and CDR2 is YSYEKL. Trimming cost V 2 bases and J 2 bases, with 16 bases left between them. The CDR3 reads CASSQTSSGGAGANVLTF. CDR3 nucleotides: TGCGCCAGCAGCCAAACTTCTTCGGGGGGCGCTGGGGCCAACGTCCTGACTTTC.

The chain joins TRBV7-9 to TRBJ1-1; a weak D match, TRBD1 (6 bases). Per the germline V gene, CDR1 is SEHNR and CDR2 is FQNEAQ (reference sequence). The ends were cut back, 6 bases at V and 2 bases at J, with 13 bases in the middle. The CDR3 is made up of 14 amino acids. The CDR3: CASSEQGYNTEAFF. The CDR3 nucleotides read TGTGCCAGCAGTGAACAGGGTTATAACACTGAAGCTTTCTTT.

As DNA, the CDR3 is TGCGCCAGCCAACCAGGGGGGCGGGTAGATACGCAGTATTTT. This encodes CASQPGGRVDTQYF. The rearrangement joins TRBV4-1 to TRBJ2-3; D perhaps matches TRBD1 (7 bases). The length of the CDR3 is 14 residues. Trimming pared 8 bases from V and 5 bases from J, leaving 17 bases between. Germline CDR1 reads MGHRA; CDR2 reads YSYEKL.

The chain carries TRBV6-1 and TRBJ1-1, with D possibly matching TRBD1 (5 bases). Germline V gives CDR1 MNHNS, CDR2 SASEGT. This CDR3 is built from 15 residues. V shed 1 base and J shed 7 bases, with 16 bases lying between them. The CDR3 spells CASSEEGGRDYEAFF. Here the CDR3 DNA reads TGTGCCAGCAGTGAAGAAGGAGGGAGGGACTATGAAGCTTTCTTT.

This chain connects TRBV28 to TRBJ1-5, with D hard to call. In germline, CDR1 is MDHEN, CDR2 SYDVKM. CDR3 length: 15 residues. V lost 2 bases, J lost 4 bases, and 12 bases lay in between. For the CDR3, the DNA is TGTGCCAGCAGTTTAATCGCTCCGGCAAATCAGCCCCAGCATTTT. It is translated as CASSLIAPANQPQHF.

The chain combines TRBV28 with TRBJ1-5; D remains ambiguous. Germline V gene data show CDR1 as MDHEN and CDR2 as SYDVKM. The V end was cut by 4 bases, the J end by 4 bases, with 14 bases between. This CDR3 comprises 15 residues. CDR3 nucleotides: TGTGCCAGCAGTTGGACGTGGGAGGCTAATCAGCCCCAGCATTTT. This encodes CASSWTWEANQPQHF.

The rearrangement joins TRBV29-1 to TRBJ2-5; D tentatively fits TRBD1 or TRBD2 (7 bases each). This CDR3 has 15 residues. Germline-derived CDR1 and CDR2 are SQVTM and ANQGSEA. V lost 7 bases and J 4 bases, leaving 22 bases between the germline ends. CDR3 in amino acids: CSAARGGQGGETQYF. As DNA, the CDR3 is TGCAGCGCCGCAAGGGGGGGGCAGGGGGGAGAGACCCAGTACTTC. Looking up the rest from reference TRBV29-1 and TRBJ2-5 gives the full variable domain: SAVISQKPSRDICQRGTSLTIQCQVDSQVTMMFWYRQQPGQSLTLIATANQGSEATYESGFVIDKFPISRPNLTFSTLTVSNMSPEDSSIYLCSAARGGQGGETQYFGPGTRLLVL.

The rearrangement uses TRBV2 and TRBJ2-7, with D perhaps matching TRBD2 (5 bases). V lost 4 bases and J lost 5, with 6 bases in between. From germline, CDR1 is SNHLY and CDR2 FYNNEI. This CDR3 spans 11 amino acids. CDR3 in DNA: TGTGCCAGCAGTGGAGGGAACGAGCAGTACTTC. This encodes CASSGGNEQYF.

V is TRBV6-5 and J is TRBJ1-4, with D unclear. Looked up from germline, CDR1 is MNHEY and CDR2 is SVGAGI. Deletions cut 5 bases from V and 6 bases from J, with 16 bases between. This CDR3 region has 15 residues. This CDR3 is CASSPLPGSDEKLFF. The CDR3 DNA reads TGTGCCAGCAGTCCCCTTCCGGGTTCGGATGAAAAACTGTTTTTT.

This chain connects TRBV30 to TRBJ2-5; TRBD1 matches at 8 bases. The CDR3 is 14 residues long. V lost 0 bases to trimming and J lost 5 bases; unmatched junction nucleotides: 5. The germline CDR1 and CDR2 sequences are GTSNPN and SVGIG (reference sequence). The CDR3, as DNA: TGTGCCTGGAGTGTGGGCAGGGGGCTGGAGACCCAGTACTTC. It specifies CAWSVGRGLETQYF.

The gene calls are TRBV6-5 and TRBJ1-1, with TRBD1 as a possible D gene (6 bases). CDR1 MNHEY and CDR2 SVGAGI come from the germline V gene. The CDR3 sequence is 13 residues long. The V gene lost 4 bases and the J gene lost 6 bases, with 12 bases spanning the gap. Here the CDR3 DNA reads TGTGCCAGCAGTTCCACAGGGTACCCTGAAGCTTTCTTT. This sequence encodes CASSSTGYPEAFF.

The rearrangement uses TRBV19 and TRBJ1-1; TRBD1 might be the D (5 bases). Germline V gene lookup returns CDR1 LNHDA and CDR2 SQIVND (reference sequence). Trimming removed 5 bases at V and 3 bases at J, with 28 bases between. This CDR3 comprises 19 residues. CDR3 bases: TGTGCCAGTAGTTTGGTATCAGGGAATCCCCTCAAACAGGACACTGAAGCTTTCTTT. This encodes CASSLVSGNPLKQDTEAFF.

The chain joins TRBV15 to TRBJ2-1; D is uncertain. This CDR3 is 12 amino acids long. In germline, CDR1 is LNHNV, CDR2 YYDKDF (reference sequence). The ends were cut back, 5 bases at V and 11 bases at J, with 13 bases in the middle. The CDR3 is CATSGMGWKQFF. The CDR3 DNA reads as TGTGCCACCAGCGGGATGGGTTGGAAGCAGTTCTTC.

In DNA form, the CDR3 reads TGTGCCAGCAGTTTAGGCAATGAGCAGTTCTTC. Translated: CASSLGNEQFF. The chain has TRBV27 and TRBJ2-1; the D is unclear. V lost 2 bases to trimming and J lost 6 bases, with 2 bases between them. CDR1 MNHEY and CDR2 SMNVEV come from the germline V gene (reference sequence). This CDR3 spans 11 amino acids.

This clone showed up just once. The chain combines TRBV12-5 with TRBJ1-1, with D perhaps TRBD1 (5 bases). The CDR3 loop spans 13 amino acids. Germline CDR1 LGHNT, CDR2 FRNRAP. Trimming shortened V by 7 bases and J by 0 bases, and 9 bases separated the two germline ends. Here the CDR3 DNA reads TGTGCTAGTGCTGGGGGGATGAACACTGAAGCTTTCTTT. Translated: CASAGGMNTEAFF.

This clone was observed a single time. The gene calls are TRBV6-1 and TRBJ1-5; 8 nucleotides match TRBD1. The CDR3 loop spans 16 amino acids. Per the germline V gene, CDR1 is MNHNS and CDR2 is SASEGT. With V trimmed by 3 bases and J by 7 bases, 11 bases remained unmatched. The DNA of the CDR3 is TGTGCCAGCAGTGATTTAGATGCCAGGGGGCGGCAGCCCCAGCATTTT. Encoded protein: CASSDLDARGRQPQHF.

The V gene is TRBV7-9, the J gene TRBJ1-6; D call uncertain. This CDR3 has 17 amino acids. Germline V gene lookup returns CDR1 SEHNR and CDR2 FQNEAQ (reference sequence). V was pared by 5 bases and J by 5 bases, with 19 bases between. CDR3 in amino acids: CASSPPQIGTHNSPLHF. CDR3 coding DNA: TGTGCCAGCAGCCCACCCCAGATAGGAACCCATAATTCACCCCTCCACTTT.

This chain links TRBV19 with TRBJ1-1; 9 positions agree with TRBD1. V trimming: 6 bases; J trimming: 6 bases; junction bases outside the gene matches: 14. Germline-derived CDR1 and CDR2 are LNHDA and SQIVND (reference sequence). This CDR3 has 16 residues. CDR3 bases: TGTGCCAGTAGCAGAAACCGGGACAGGGTCTTCGCTGAAGCTTTCTTT. Amino acids: CASSRNRDRVFAEAFF.